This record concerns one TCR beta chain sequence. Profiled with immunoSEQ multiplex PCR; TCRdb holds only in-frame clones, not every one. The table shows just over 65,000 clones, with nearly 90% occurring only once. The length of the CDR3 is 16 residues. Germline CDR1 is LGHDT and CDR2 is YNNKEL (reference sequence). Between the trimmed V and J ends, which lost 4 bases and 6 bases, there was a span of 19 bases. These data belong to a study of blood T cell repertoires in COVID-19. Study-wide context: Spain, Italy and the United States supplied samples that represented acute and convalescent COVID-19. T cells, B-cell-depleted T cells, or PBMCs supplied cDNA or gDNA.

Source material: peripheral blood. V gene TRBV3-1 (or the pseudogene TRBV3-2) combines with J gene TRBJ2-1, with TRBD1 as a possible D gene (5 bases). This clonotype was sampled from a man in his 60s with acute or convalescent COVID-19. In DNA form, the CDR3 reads TGTGCCAGCAGCCCCCAGGGAAGGACGTGGGGCAATGAGCAGTTCTTC. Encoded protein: CASSPQGRTWGNEQFF.